Ten or more counts support the clone carrying this T cell receptor beta chain. Its antigen is not identified. This sample was taken from a study of identical twins. Template switching added a universal primer binding site, and final cDNA carried unique molecular identifiers. TCRdb passed the 5' RACE reads through MiXCR, listing each CDR3 protein once. Of 700,000 or so distinct CDR3 sequences listed, about 9.4% are singletons. CDR1 MDHEN and CDR2 SYDVKM come from the germline V gene. The CDR3 is 15 amino acids. Trimming at V came to 5 bases and at J to 7 bases, leaving 12 bases not matched to a gene. Study results and limitations: Conclusions rested on cross-sectional statistics rather than following the same donors.

This same sample was also part of a study on yellow fever vaccine responses in identical twins.

V and J are TRBV28 and TRBJ2-7, with 9 bases aligning to TRBD1. The material sequenced was PBMCs. This sequence was found in a woman younger than 35 in good health. CDR3 nucleotide sequence: TGTGCCAGCAGTAACACGGGACAGGGCATGAAAGAGCAGTACTTC. Its translation is CASSNTGQGMKEQYF.